In this sample, the clone carrying this T cell receptor (beta chain) turned up many times. This specimen belongs to a study of molecular identifiers for immune sequencing clone quantification. One entry per CDR3 protein results from TCRdb running MiXCR on the PCR reads. The sample has 400,000 to 600,000 distinct CDR3 sequences, around a fifth seen once; the top ten hold approximately 0.8%. Trimming took 5 bases from V and 9 from J, leaving 11 bases between them. Germline V gene lookup returns CDR1 LNHDA and CDR2 SQIVND (reference sequence). The CDR3 loop spans 12 amino acids. The chain carries TRBV19 and TRBJ2-4; D not certain. What was sequenced was naive CD8+ T cells from blood, with Jurkat cell RNA spiked in. Noted subset: FACS-sorted CD8+CD4-CCR7+CD45RA+ naive T cells. This TCR was recovered from a human donor in good health. Some libraries in this study had Jurkat cell RNA spiked in. The CDR3 spells CASSGSVGIQYF. The DNA for the CDR3 is TGTGCCAGTAGTGGCAGTGTTGGCATTCAGTACTTC.